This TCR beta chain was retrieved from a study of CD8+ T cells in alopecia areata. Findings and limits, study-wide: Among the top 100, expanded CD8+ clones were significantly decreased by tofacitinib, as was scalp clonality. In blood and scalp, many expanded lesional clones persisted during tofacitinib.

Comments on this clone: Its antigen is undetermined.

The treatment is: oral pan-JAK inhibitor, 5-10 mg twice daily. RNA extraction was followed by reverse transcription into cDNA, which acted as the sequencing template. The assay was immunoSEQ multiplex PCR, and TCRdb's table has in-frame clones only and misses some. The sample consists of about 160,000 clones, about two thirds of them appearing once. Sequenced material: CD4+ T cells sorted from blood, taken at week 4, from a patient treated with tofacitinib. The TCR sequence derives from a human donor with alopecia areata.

Here the CDR3 DNA reads TGCAGCGTACGTTCCCGGGGACCCTACAATGAGCAGTTCTTC. It codes for CSVRSRGPYNEQFF. J is TRBJ2-1 and V is TRBV29-1, with D perhaps matching TRBD1 or TRBD2 (5 bases each). V lost 6 bases and J lost 2, with 14 bases in between. The CDR3 sequence is 14 residues long. The germline V gene encodes CDR1 SQVTM and CDR2 ANQGSEA.